Each of the 30 T cell receptor beta chains below was sequenced from the same sample in a study of cytomegalovirus exposure and HLA in healthy donors. The PCR contained 60 Vbeta and 13 Jbeta primers. Profiling relied on immunoSEQ multiplex PCR, and the TCRdb table lists in-frame clones only, not all of them. The sample carries some 110,000 clones, approximately 81% recorded once. Sequencing was carried out using PBMCs. The receptors come from a man aged 25-45 years in good health and CMV-seronegative.

There are a few counts of this clone. V gene TRBV6-5 combines with J gene TRBJ1-3; 8 bases line up with TRBD1. Looked up from germline, CDR1 is MNHEY and CDR2 is SVGAGI. The CDR3 spans 16 residues. The trim removed 0 bases at V and 4 bases at J, leaving 5 bases unmatched. CDR3 coding DNA: TGTGCCAGCAGTTACTCGAAGCAGGGGGCCGGAAACACCATATATTTT. This codes for CASSYSKQGAGNTIYF.

The chain is built from TRBV10-2 and TRBJ1-1, with D possibly being TRBD1 (5 bases). Germline V gives CDR1 WSHSY, CDR2 SAAADI. V was cut by 7 bases and J by 1 base, with 10 bases left in between. The CDR3 is 13 amino acids. The DNA for the CDR3 is TGCGCCAGCACCCCAGACAGGAACACTGAAGCTTTCTTT. Its protein product is CASTPDRNTEAFF.

This clone has just one count. The V gene is TRBV5-1, the J gene TRBJ2-1; TRBD2 agrees at 10 bases. The germline V gene has CDR1 SGHRS and CDR2 YFSETQ. The ends lost 6 bases at V and 4 bases at J; junction bases unmatched: 7. The CDR3 is 15 residues long. In nucleotides, the CDR3 is TGCGCCAGCACCCCAGCGGGGGGGTCTTACAATGAGCAGTTCTTC. Its translation is CASTPAGGSYNEQFF.

This chain joins TRBV5-5 and TRBJ2-7; 7 bases line up with TRBD1. CDR3 length: 19 residues. Trimming removed 3 bases from V and 1 base from J; junction bases left unmatched: 19. Germline CDR1 and CDR2: SGHKS and YYEKEE (reference sequence). Here the CDR3 DNA reads TGTGCCAGCAGCTCAACCAGGACAGGTAAAGAGATTCCGTCCTACGAGCAGTACTTC. Protein: CASSSTRTGKEIPSYEQYF.

This chain joins TRBV27 and TRBJ1-5, with D tentatively TRBD1 (5 bases). This CDR3 has 14 residues. From germline, CDR1 is MNHEY and CDR2 SMNVEV (reference sequence). Trimming took off 5 bases at V and 0 bases at J, with 8 bases between the two ends. This CDR3 is CASSQGDSNQPQHF. In DNA, the CDR3 is TGTGCCAGCAGTCAAGGGGATAGCAATCAGCCCCAGCATTTT.

In this sample, this clone turned up a few times. The CDR3 nucleotides read TGTGCCAGCAGTTTACGGGTAGGAAACACCATATATTTT. Its protein product is CASSLRVGNTIYF. This chain connects TRBV28 to TRBJ1-3; no clear D. CDR1 is MDHEN, CDR2 SYDVKM, per germline. This CDR3 is built from 13 residues. V was trimmed by 2 bases and J by 4 bases, leaving 6 bases between them.

The chain has TRBV7-2 and TRBJ1-6, with 9 bases that match TRBD1. The CDR3 covers 18 residues. V dropped 1 base and J dropped 7; count of bases not matched to a gene: 11. Germline values: CDR1 SGHTA, CDR2 FQGNSA. As DNA, the CDR3 is TGTGCCAGCAGCTTAGGGTACCGGGACAGGGTATCCAATTCACCCCTCCACTTT. Protein product: CASSLGYRDRVSNSPLHF.

This clone was seen just once. V is TRBV6-5 and J is TRBJ2-7; the match to TRBD1 covers 7 bases. The CDR3 totals 12 residues. The germline gives CDR1 MNHEY, CDR2 SVGAGI. The V gene end was trimmed by 6 bases and the J gene end by 5 bases; junction bases not matched to a gene: 4. CDR3 bases: TGTGCCAGCAGAGACAGGGTAAACGAGCAGTACTTC. As protein: CASRDRVNEQYF.

J is TRBJ2-3 and V is TRBV6-1; the D is unclear. Trimming removed 1 base at V and 6 bases at J, with 8 bases between. The CDR3 loop spans 13 amino acids. Germline V CDR1 and CDR2: MNHNS, SASEGT. The CDR3 spells CASSEVPQDTQYF. CDR3 bases: TGTGCCAGCAGTGAAGTACCCCAGGATACGCAGTATTTT.

The rearrangement joins TRBV2 to TRBJ2-1, with 8 bases lining up with TRBD2. The V and J ends lost 5 bases and 5 bases, in that order; junction bases with no gene match: 2. Germline CDR1 SNHLY, CDR2 FYNNEI. This CDR3 spans 13 amino acids. The DNA for the CDR3 is TGTGCCAGCAGTCATAGCGGGAACAATGAGCAGTTCTTC. Protein: CASSHSGNNEQFF.

The V and J genes are TRBV7-9 and TRBJ1-6; TRBD1 matches at 7 bases. Germline values: CDR1 SEHNR, CDR2 FQNEAQ (reference sequence). With V trimmed by 1 base and J by 7 bases, 4 bases remained unmatched. The length of the CDR3 is 15 residues. The CDR3 DNA sequence: TGTGCCAGCAGCTTAGTGGGGACAGCCAATTCACCCCTCCACTTT. This translates into CASSLVGTANSPLHF.

The V call is TRBV9, the J call TRBJ2-7; TRBD1 aligns across 8 bases. The junction had 15 bases not matched to a gene; V was cut back by 3 bases and J by 10 bases. Germline V gives CDR1 SGDLS, CDR2 YYNGEE. The CDR3 is 15 amino acids. The CDR3 protein is CASSARLGQGSSQYF. In DNA, the CDR3 is TGTGCCAGCAGCGCGAGACTAGGACAGGGCTCCAGCCAGTACTTC.

The chain combines TRBV4-1 with TRBJ1-5, with unresolved D. The length of the CDR3 is 18 residues. From germline, CDR1 is MGHRA and CDR2 YSYEKL. Deletions cut 1 base from V and 5 bases from J, with 21 bases between. The CDR3 is CASSQAYPLGREYQPQHF. In DNA form, the CDR3 reads TGCGCCAGCAGCCAAGCCTACCCCTTAGGGAGGGAGTATCAGCCCCAGCATTTT.

The rearrangement joins TRBV6-5 to TRBJ1-1; 8 nucleotides line up with TRBD1. The CDR3 has 15 residues. Germline V gene lookup returns CDR1 MNHEY and CDR2 SVGAGI. V trimming: 5 bases; J trimming: 6 bases; junction bases outside the gene matches: 11. In DNA, the CDR3 is TGTGCCAGCAGTCCGGCGACAGGGGCCGCTTCTGAAGCTTTCTTT. Its protein product is CASSPATGAASEAFF.

The chain joins TRBV29-1 to TRBJ2-5; TRBD2 aligns across 12 bases. Germline-derived CDR1 and CDR2 are SQVTM and ANQGSEA. This CDR3 comprises 13 residues. V lost 7 bases to trimming and J lost 5 bases; unmatched junction nucleotides: 5. CDR3 DNA: TGCAGCGGCGGACTAGCGGGAAGGGAGACCCAGTACTTC. Amino acid sequence: CSGGLAGRETQYF.

The rearrangement links TRBV4-3 to TRBJ2-2; D is uncertain. Trimming took off 1 base at V and 4 bases at J, with 10 bases between the two ends. The CDR3 length is 15 residues. Per germline, CDR1 LGHNA and CDR2 YSLEER. CDR3 sequence reads: CASSQAVTRTGELFF. In nucleotides, the CDR3 is TGCGCCAGCAGCCAAGCTGTGACACGCACCGGGGAGCTGTTTTTT.

The chain carries TRBV20-1 and TRBJ2-1; 8 positions agree with TRBD2. Germline trimming cut 8 bases from V and 10 bases from J; bases unmatched to any gene: 4. The CDR3 spans 10 residues. Germline CDR1 is DFQATT and CDR2 is SNEGSKA (reference sequence). CDR3 in amino acids: CSPREGEQFF. The CDR3 DNA reads TGCAGTCCCCGGGAGGGAGAGCAGTTCTTC.

This clone showed up just a few times. This chain joins TRBV18 and TRBJ2-7, with 10 bases matching TRBD1. The V gene end was trimmed by 5 bases and the J gene end by 3 bases; junction bases not matched to a gene: 4. This CDR3 has 14 amino acids. Germline V gives CDR1 KGHSH, CDR2 LQKENI. CDR3: CASSSGTGDYEQYF. CDR3 nucleotides: TGTGCCAGCTCATCCGGGACAGGGGACTACGAGCAGTACTTC.

The CDR3 DNA is TGTGCCAGCAGTGAATTTCGGCGGCCCCTGAACACTGAAGCTTTCTTT. It specifies CASSEFRRPLNTEAFF. V and J are TRBV6-1 and TRBJ1-1; no clear D. The CDR3 length is 16 residues. The V gene lost 2 bases and the J gene lost 0 bases, with 13 bases spanning the gap. Per the germline V gene, CDR1 is MNHNS and CDR2 is SASEGT.

This clone was detected only once. The CDR3 region has the DNA TGTGCTAGTGGTTTGGTAAGCCCGACAGGGACGGACATTCAGTACTTC. Translated, it gives CASGLVSPTGTDIQYF. This sequence joins TRBV12-5 and TRBJ2-4; 7 nucleotides line up with TRBD1. The V gene's germline CDR1 is LGHNT and CDR2 FRNRAP. This CDR3 region has 16 residues. J lost 8 bases, V lost 0 bases, and 10 bases had no gene match.

V is TRBV2 and J is TRBJ1-5; 9 nucleotides line up with TRBD1. Germline values: CDR1 SNHLY, CDR2 FYNNEI. The CDR3 has 14 residues. V was clipped by 4 bases and J by 6 bases; unmatched bases: 4. The CDR3 nucleotides are TGTGCCAGCAGTGGGACAGGGGAACGTCAGCCCCAGCATTTT. Its translation is CASSGTGERQPQHF.

J is TRBJ2-1 and V is TRBV6-5, with D possibly matching TRBD2 (6 bases). The CDR3 loop spans 15 amino acids. The V end lost 5 bases, the J end lost 1 base, and 12 bases lay between the germline ends. The germline V gene encodes CDR1 MNHEY and CDR2 SVGAGI. The CDR3 here is CASSVEGRSYNEQFF. The CDR3 coding sequence is TGTGCCAGCAGTGTGGAGGGGAGGTCCTACAATGAGCAGTTCTTC.

The rearrangement joins TRBV10-2 to TRBJ2-2; maybe TRBD1 (6 bases). CDR3 size: 15 residues. V lost 8 bases and J 3 bases, leaving 16 bases between the germline ends. Germline-derived CDR1 and CDR2 are WSHSY and SAAADI. CDR3: CASGPGHLDTGELFF. The CDR3, as DNA: TGCGCCAGCGGACCGGGACATCTAGACACCGGGGAGCTGTTTTTT.

The chain joins TRBV28 to TRBJ2-7; D is unclear. V was trimmed by 2 bases and J by 5 bases, leaving 10 bases between them. Germline V gene data show CDR1 as MDHEN and CDR2 as SYDVKM. The CDR3 loop spans 13 amino acids. CDR3 coding DNA: TGTGCCAGCAGTTTAAGAGACTTCAACGAGCAGTACTTC. Its protein is CASSLRDFNEQYF.

The rearrangement links TRBV28 to TRBJ2-3; D is ambiguous. The CDR3 runs to 15 residues. V was shortened by 4 bases and J by 1 base, with 12 bases between the two germline ends. CDR1 is MDHEN and CDR2 is SYDVKM in the germline V gene. CDR3 amino acids: CASSYPQTGTDTQYF. The CDR3 DNA reads TGTGCCAGCAGTTACCCCCAGACTGGCACAGATACGCAGTATTTT.

The chain recombines TRBV4-1 with TRBJ2-7, with TRBD1 identical over 11 bases. The CDR3 sequence is 15 residues long. Unmatched junction bases numbered 4, after V lost 1 base and J lost 5 bases. The germline V gene has CDR1 MGHRA and CDR2 YSYEKL. The CDR3 here is CASSQGRTGGNEQYF. The CDR3 region has the DNA TGCGCCAGCAGCCAAGGAAGGACAGGGGGCAACGAGCAGTACTTC.

The chain carries TRBV6-4 and TRBJ2-2, with TRBD1 matching 9 bases. Looked up from germline, CDR1 is MRHNA and CDR2 is SNTAGT. Trimming at V came to 6 bases and at J to 1 base, leaving 0 bases not matched to a gene. This CDR3 has 14 residues. The CDR3 loop is CASRGQGNTGELFF. The DNA of the CDR3 is TGTGCCAGCAGGGGACAGGGGAACACCGGGGAGCTGTTTTTT.

The V gene is TRBV5-1, the J gene TRBJ2-7; 7 bases line up with TRBD1. The germline gives CDR1 SGHRS, CDR2 YFSETQ. This CDR3 has 17 residues. The J segment lost 2 bases and the V segment lost 0 bases, leaving 11 bases of the junction unmatched. Here the CDR3 reads CASSLGASGQVAYEQYF. For the CDR3, the DNA is TGCGCCAGCAGCTTGGGTGCCTCCGGACAGGTAGCCTACGAGCAGTACTTC.

The V and J genes are TRBV7-9 and TRBJ2-7; D may be TRBD1 (5 bases). The CDR3 has 14 amino acids. The V end was cut by 1 base, the J end by 0 bases, with 7 bases between. Germline V gene data show CDR1 as SEHNR and CDR2 as FQNEAQ (reference sequence). CDR3 bases: TGTGCCAGCAGCTTAGACAGGACCTCCTACGAGCAGTACTTC. It translates to CASSLDRTSYEQYF.

V gene TRBV7-9 combines with J gene TRBJ2-5; D ambiguous. V lost 3 bases and J 0 bases, leaving 8 bases between the germline ends. Per the germline V gene, CDR1 is SEHNR and CDR2 is FQNEAQ (reference sequence). This CDR3 has 14 residues. The CDR3 nucleotides are TGTGCCAGCAGCTTCATCCAGAACCAAGAGACCCAGTACTTC. Encoded protein: CASSFIQNQETQYF. Combining the CDR3 with reference TRBV7-9 and TRBJ2-5 gives the whole variable domain DTGVSQNPRHKITKRGQNVTFRCDPISEHNRLYWYRQTLGQGPEFLTYFQNEAQLEKSRLLSDRFSAERPKGSFSTLEIQRTEQGDSAMYLCASSFIQNQETQYFGPGTRLLVL.